These 26 T cell receptor beta chains originate from one sample sequenced in a study of blood T cell repertoires in COVID-19. The repertoire was sequenced with immunoSEQ multiplex PCR; TCRdb's copy has only in-frame clones and lacks some. The sample lists roughly 130,000 clones; just under 85% were seen once. Sample: peripheral blood. The origin of the receptors is a woman between 45 and 65 years old with acute or convalescent COVID-19.

The genes are TRBV7-9 and TRBJ1-5; D may be TRBD1 (5 bases). CDR3 length: 12 residues. The V gene lost 5 bases and the J gene lost 9 bases, with 11 bases spanning the gap. Germline V CDR1 and CDR2: SEHNR, FQNEAQ (reference sequence). The CDR3: CASSQVGRPQHF. DNA for the CDR3: TGTGCCAGCAGCCAGGTGGGGCGGCCCCAGCATTTT.

The V gene is TRBV7-2, the J gene TRBJ2-3, with 8 nucleotides matching TRBD2. CDR1 is SGHTA, CDR2 FQGNSA, per germline. V shed 2 bases, J shed 4 bases, and the junction held 5 bases outside the gene matches. The CDR3 has 15 amino acids. The CDR3 nucleotides read TGTGCCAGCAGCTTAACGGGGGGGGCTCCAGATACGCAGTATTTT. It specifies CASSLTGGAPDTQYF.

This clone was counted a single time. This specimen includes other DNA sequences encoding the same CDR3. The chain carries TRBV5-4 and TRBJ1-5, with TRBD1 matching 8 bases. This CDR3 spans 14 amino acids. CDR1 is SGHNT and CDR2 is YYREEE in the germline V gene (reference sequence). With 4 bases clipped from V and 4 bases from J, the junction kept 4 bases outside the gene matches. The CDR3 region is CASSRDRGNQPQHF. The DNA of the CDR3 is TGTGCCAGCAGCAGAGACAGGGGAAATCAGCCCCAGCATTTT.

The chain joins TRBV5-1 to TRBJ2-3; D may be TRBD1 (5 bases). Between the trimmed V and J ends, which lost 2 bases and 2 bases, there was a span of 9 bases. CDR3 length: 14 amino acids. Germline assignment: CDR1 SGHRS and CDR2 YFSETQ. CDR3 sequence (DNA): TGCGCCAGCAGCTTAGGACATGACACAGATACGCAGTATTTT. This encodes CASSLGHDTDTQYF.

This rearrangement joins TRBV27 to TRBJ1-5; 10 bases agree with TRBD1. Germline V lookup: CDR1 MNHEY, CDR2 SMNVEV (reference sequence). V was clipped by 10 bases and J by 6 bases; unmatched bases: 15. There are 16 residues in the CDR3. The CDR3 is CATLEVGTGEGQPQHF. The CDR3 bases are TGTGCCACTTTGGAGGTCGGGACAGGGGAAGGTCAGCCCCAGCATTTT.

This rearrangement joins TRBV5-1 to TRBJ2-7; 7 bases agree with TRBD2. The trim removed 0 bases at V and 0 bases at J, leaving 3 bases unmatched. Germline V gives CDR1 SGHRS, CDR2 YFSETQ. The CDR3 consists of 15 residues. Here the CDR3 DNA reads TGCGCCAGCAGCTTGGAATGGGGGGGCTCCTACGAGCAGTACTTC. Translating it yields CASSLEWGGSYEQYF.

CDR3 nucleotides: TGTGCCAGCTCAATGGGACAGAACACTGAAGCTTTCTTT. The encoded protein is CASSMGQNTEAFF. The V and J genes are TRBV18 and TRBJ1-1; TRBD1 might be the D (6 bases). The CDR3 is 13 residues long. The V gene's germline CDR1 is KGHSH and CDR2 LQKENI. V was clipped by 5 bases and J by 1 base, with 8 bases between them. The variable domain in full, with the rest retrieved from reference TRBV18 and TRBJ1-1, is NAGVMQNPRHLVRRRGQEARLRCSPMKGHSHVYWYRQLPEEGLKFMVYLQKENIIDESGMPKERFSAEFPKEGPSILRIQQVVRGDSAAYFCASSMGQNTEAFFGQGTRLTVV.

The rearrangement joins TRBV19 to TRBJ1-5; D not certain. This CDR3 spans 14 amino acids. Trimming left V 5 bases short and J 0 bases short, with 8 bases between. CDR1 is LNHDA, CDR2 SQIVND, per germline (reference sequence). This CDR3 reads CASSRVYSNQPQHF. The CDR3 bases are TGTGCCAGTAGTCGGGTGTATAGCAATCAGCCCCAGCATTTT.

This clone was counted once. The chain joins TRBV6-5 to TRBJ1-5; D is uncertain. Trimming removed 5 bases from V and 6 bases from J, with 11 bases in between. This CDR3 has 13 residues. Germline CDR1 MNHEY, CDR2 SVGAGI. The CDR3 region is CASSLRESQPQHF. The CDR3 DNA reads as TGTGCCAGCAGTCTACGAGAATCTCAGCCCCAGCATTTT.

The chain has TRBV5-1 and TRBJ2-7, with a possible D match to TRBD1 (5 bases). The CDR3 is 13 residues long. Germline lookup yields CDR1 SGHRS and CDR2 YFSETQ. V was pared by 3 bases and J by 4 bases, with 11 bases between. DNA of the CDR3: TGCGCCAGCAGCTCGATACAGGCTTACGAGCAGTACTTC. This sequence encodes CASSSIQAYEQYF. Combining the CDR3 with reference TRBV5-1 and TRBJ2-7 gives the whole variable domain KAGVTQTPRYLIKTRGQQVTLSCSPISGHRSVSWYQQTPGQGLQFLFEYFSETQRNKGNFPGRFSGRQFSNSRSEMNVSTLELGDSALYLCASSSIQAYEQYFGPGTRLTVT.

The chain links TRBV21-1 to TRBJ1-2; no DNA check was done on the table's D call, TRBD1. TRBV21-1 is a pseudogene locus. This CDR3 is built from 13 residues. The CDR3 DNA reads TGTGCCGGGACCTACAGGGGTAACTATGGCTACACCTTC. This codes for CAGTYRGNYGYTF.

V usage is TRBV19 and J usage is TRBJ1-1; D ambiguous. The germline gives CDR1 LNHDA, CDR2 SQIVND (reference sequence). The CDR3 spans 13 residues. V was cut by 4 bases and J by 4 bases, with 10 bases left in between. The CDR3 DNA sequence: TGTGCCAGTAGTAACAATAGAGGCACTGAAGCTTTCTTT. Amino acid sequence: CASSNNRGTEAFF.

This chain joins TRBV20-1 and TRBJ2-3; D remains unclear. In germline, CDR1 is DFQATT, CDR2 SNEGSKA (reference sequence). With 3 bases removed from V and 0 bases from J, the gap between germline ends came to 13 bases. The CDR3 totals 15 residues. CDR3 nucleotides: TGCAGTGCTAGTTTGGAGCGTCCCAGCACAGATACGCAGTATTTT. Amino acid sequence: CSASLERPSTDTQYF.

This clone has just one count. This chain joins TRBV5-1 and TRBJ1-5; the D gene is possibly TRBD1 (5 bases). The CDR3 is 15 amino acids. Germline lookup yields CDR1 SGHRS and CDR2 YFSETQ. With 7 bases removed from V and 0 bases from J, the gap between germline ends came to 14 bases. CDR3 DNA sequence: TGCGCCAGCGCCGTTACAGGAGATAGCAATCAGCCCCAGCATTTT. It codes for CASAVTGDSNQPQHF.

The CDR3 here is CASSFSGTGVSKNIQYF. CDR3 bases: TGTGCCAGCAGCTTCTCCGGGACAGGGGTGTCCAAAAACATTCAGTACTTC. This sequence joins TRBV7-2 and TRBJ2-4; 10 nucleotides line up with TRBD1. The CDR3 runs 17 residues. CDR1 SGHTA and CDR2 FQGNSA come from the germline V gene. The V segment lost 3 bases and the J segment 2 bases; nucleotides outside the gene matches: 7.

The gene calls are TRBV7-9 and TRBJ1-2, with 10 bases fitting TRBD1. With V trimmed by 7 bases and J by 4 bases, 6 bases remained unmatched. The V gene's germline CDR1 is SEHNR and CDR2 FQNEAQ (reference sequence). The CDR3 extends over 14 amino acids. In nucleotides, the CDR3 is TGTGCCAGCACCCGACAGGGGGCAGGCTATGGCTACACCTTC. This translates into CASTRQGAGYGYTF.

The chain recombines TRBV7-2 with TRBJ2-2; 9 bases map to TRBD2. CDR3 length: 18 residues. With V trimmed by 5 bases and J by 4 bases, 14 bases remained unmatched. Germline V CDR1 and CDR2: SGHTA, FQGNSA. As DNA, the CDR3 is TGTGCCAGCAGCCTGAACGGACCTAGCGGGGTTGGCACCGGGGAGCTGTTTTTT. Residues: CASSLNGPSGVGTGELFF.

CDR3 sequence (DNA): TGTGCCAGCGCATGGGACGCGGGGCCAGATACGCAGTATTTT. Translating it yields CASAWDAGPDTQYF. The chain carries TRBV2 and TRBJ2-3, with D possibly being TRBD2 (6 bases). Deletions cut 8 bases from V and 4 bases from J, with 16 bases between. Germline V lookup: CDR1 SNHLY, CDR2 FYNNEI. The CDR3 is 14 amino acids. The full variable domain, with the rest looked up from reference TRBV2 and TRBJ2-3, is EPEVTQTPSHQVTQMGQEVILRCVPISNHLYFYWYRQILGQKVEFLVSFYNNEISEKSEIFDDQFSVERPDGSNFTLKIRSTKLEDSAMYFCASAWDAGPDTQYFGPGTRLTVL.

This chain uses TRBV3-1 (or the pseudogene TRBV3-2) with TRBJ2-1; unclear D gene. V was clipped by 4 bases and J by 0 bases, with 7 bases between them. CDR1 is LGHDT, CDR2 YNNKEL, per germline (reference sequence). The CDR3 has 14 residues. CDR3 sequence reads: CASSPLSSYNEQFF. In nucleotides, the CDR3 is TGTGCCAGCAGCCCACTTAGCTCCTACAATGAGCAGTTCTTC.

This chain joins TRBV18 and TRBJ1-3; D is perhaps TRBD1 (6 bases). Germline V gives CDR1 KGHSH, CDR2 LQKENI. The CDR3 sequence is 18 residues long. V was trimmed by 0 bases and J by 0 bases, leaving 15 bases between them. The chain's CDR3 is CASSPPGPGGASGNTIYF. CDR3 DNA sequence: TGTGCCAGCTCACCACCGGGGCCGGGGGGGGCCTCTGGAAACACCATATATTTT.

V is TRBV12-5 and J is TRBJ2-3, with a tentative D call TRBD2 (5 bases). V lost 1 base and J lost 2, with 7 bases in between. This CDR3 spans 14 amino acids. Germline loops: CDR1 LGHNT, CDR2 FRNRAP. CDR3 in DNA: TGTGCTAGTGGTTTGGGTGACTACACAGATACGCAGTATTTT. As protein: CASGLGDYTDTQYF.

The chain carries TRBV24-1 and TRBJ1-5, with D possibly matching TRBD1 (5 bases). There are 14 residues in the CDR3. Deletions cut 1 base from V and 4 bases from J, with 7 bases between. The germline CDR1 and CDR2 sequences are KGHDR and SFDVKD. The CDR3 DNA is TGTGCCACCAGTGATTTAGGGGAAAATCAGCCCCAGCATTTT. It translates to CATSDLGENQPQHF.

As concerns this clone: Other DNA sequences in this sample translate to the same CDR3. The gene calls are TRBV6-1 and TRBJ1-5; the D is unclear. Germline-derived CDR1 and CDR2 are MNHNS and SASEGT. The CDR3 length is 14 residues. Trimming removed 2 bases at V and 2 bases at J, with 7 bases between. CDR3 in DNA: TGTGCCAGCAGTGAACAGGTTCGCAATCAGCCCCAGCATTTT. Amino acid sequence: CASSEQVRNQPQHF.

The chain recombines TRBV3-1 (or the pseudogene TRBV3-2) with TRBJ1-2; tentative D call: TRBD1 (6 bases). The CDR3 covers 14 residues. V was shortened by 0 bases and J by 8 bases, with 13 bases between the two germline ends. The germline CDR1 and CDR2 sequences are LGHDT and YNNKEL (reference sequence). The CDR3 reads CASSQDVGGGGYTF. The CDR3, as DNA: TGTGCCAGCAGCCAAGATGTAGGGGGAGGGGGCTACACCTTC.

The chain employs TRBV13 and TRBJ2-7; D unresolved. Trimming stripped 0 bases from V and 3 bases from J, with 6 bases between. Germline loops: CDR1 PRHDT, CDR2 FYEKMQ (reference sequence). This CDR3 is 13 amino acids long. The CDR3 nucleotides read TGTGCCAGCAGCTTAGGTCCTAACTACGAGCAGTACTTC. Amino acids: CASSLGPNYEQYF.

This clone was counted between two and nine times. This chain joins TRBV5-1 and TRBJ1-6; 8 bases align to TRBD1. Trimming at V came to 0 bases and at J to 8 bases, leaving 7 bases not matched to a gene. The CDR3 spans 16 residues. Per the germline V gene, CDR1 is SGHRS and CDR2 is YFSETQ. The CDR3 loop is CASSLAQGAKDSPLHF. CDR3 in DNA: TGCGCCAGCAGCTTGGCCCAGGGGGCCAAGGATTCACCCCTCCACTTT.